The clone carrying this TCR beta chain is a singleton in its sample. Using immunoSEQ multiplex PCR, the repertoire was profiled, and TCRdb retains in-frame clones only, with some absent. Among about 280,000 clones listed, around nine tenths were seen once. The data are from a study of blood T cell repertoires in COVID-19. Study summary: COVID-19 samples collected from the United States, Italy and Spain covered acute and convalescent phases.

V was pared by 3 bases and J by 0 bases, with 7 bases of the junction left unmatched. The CDR3 consists of 16 residues. Germline V gene lookup returns CDR1 MGHRA and CDR2 YSYEKL. The genes are TRBV4-1 and TRBJ1-1, with 7 nucleotides matching TRBD1. This clonotype was sampled from a woman aged 30 to 39 with COVID-19, enrolled during active disease. Sequencing was done on a sample of peripheral blood. CDR3: CASSQTGLGMNTEAFF. CDR3 in DNA: TGCGCCAGCAGCCAGACAGGGTTGGGGATGAACACTGAAGCTTTCTTT.